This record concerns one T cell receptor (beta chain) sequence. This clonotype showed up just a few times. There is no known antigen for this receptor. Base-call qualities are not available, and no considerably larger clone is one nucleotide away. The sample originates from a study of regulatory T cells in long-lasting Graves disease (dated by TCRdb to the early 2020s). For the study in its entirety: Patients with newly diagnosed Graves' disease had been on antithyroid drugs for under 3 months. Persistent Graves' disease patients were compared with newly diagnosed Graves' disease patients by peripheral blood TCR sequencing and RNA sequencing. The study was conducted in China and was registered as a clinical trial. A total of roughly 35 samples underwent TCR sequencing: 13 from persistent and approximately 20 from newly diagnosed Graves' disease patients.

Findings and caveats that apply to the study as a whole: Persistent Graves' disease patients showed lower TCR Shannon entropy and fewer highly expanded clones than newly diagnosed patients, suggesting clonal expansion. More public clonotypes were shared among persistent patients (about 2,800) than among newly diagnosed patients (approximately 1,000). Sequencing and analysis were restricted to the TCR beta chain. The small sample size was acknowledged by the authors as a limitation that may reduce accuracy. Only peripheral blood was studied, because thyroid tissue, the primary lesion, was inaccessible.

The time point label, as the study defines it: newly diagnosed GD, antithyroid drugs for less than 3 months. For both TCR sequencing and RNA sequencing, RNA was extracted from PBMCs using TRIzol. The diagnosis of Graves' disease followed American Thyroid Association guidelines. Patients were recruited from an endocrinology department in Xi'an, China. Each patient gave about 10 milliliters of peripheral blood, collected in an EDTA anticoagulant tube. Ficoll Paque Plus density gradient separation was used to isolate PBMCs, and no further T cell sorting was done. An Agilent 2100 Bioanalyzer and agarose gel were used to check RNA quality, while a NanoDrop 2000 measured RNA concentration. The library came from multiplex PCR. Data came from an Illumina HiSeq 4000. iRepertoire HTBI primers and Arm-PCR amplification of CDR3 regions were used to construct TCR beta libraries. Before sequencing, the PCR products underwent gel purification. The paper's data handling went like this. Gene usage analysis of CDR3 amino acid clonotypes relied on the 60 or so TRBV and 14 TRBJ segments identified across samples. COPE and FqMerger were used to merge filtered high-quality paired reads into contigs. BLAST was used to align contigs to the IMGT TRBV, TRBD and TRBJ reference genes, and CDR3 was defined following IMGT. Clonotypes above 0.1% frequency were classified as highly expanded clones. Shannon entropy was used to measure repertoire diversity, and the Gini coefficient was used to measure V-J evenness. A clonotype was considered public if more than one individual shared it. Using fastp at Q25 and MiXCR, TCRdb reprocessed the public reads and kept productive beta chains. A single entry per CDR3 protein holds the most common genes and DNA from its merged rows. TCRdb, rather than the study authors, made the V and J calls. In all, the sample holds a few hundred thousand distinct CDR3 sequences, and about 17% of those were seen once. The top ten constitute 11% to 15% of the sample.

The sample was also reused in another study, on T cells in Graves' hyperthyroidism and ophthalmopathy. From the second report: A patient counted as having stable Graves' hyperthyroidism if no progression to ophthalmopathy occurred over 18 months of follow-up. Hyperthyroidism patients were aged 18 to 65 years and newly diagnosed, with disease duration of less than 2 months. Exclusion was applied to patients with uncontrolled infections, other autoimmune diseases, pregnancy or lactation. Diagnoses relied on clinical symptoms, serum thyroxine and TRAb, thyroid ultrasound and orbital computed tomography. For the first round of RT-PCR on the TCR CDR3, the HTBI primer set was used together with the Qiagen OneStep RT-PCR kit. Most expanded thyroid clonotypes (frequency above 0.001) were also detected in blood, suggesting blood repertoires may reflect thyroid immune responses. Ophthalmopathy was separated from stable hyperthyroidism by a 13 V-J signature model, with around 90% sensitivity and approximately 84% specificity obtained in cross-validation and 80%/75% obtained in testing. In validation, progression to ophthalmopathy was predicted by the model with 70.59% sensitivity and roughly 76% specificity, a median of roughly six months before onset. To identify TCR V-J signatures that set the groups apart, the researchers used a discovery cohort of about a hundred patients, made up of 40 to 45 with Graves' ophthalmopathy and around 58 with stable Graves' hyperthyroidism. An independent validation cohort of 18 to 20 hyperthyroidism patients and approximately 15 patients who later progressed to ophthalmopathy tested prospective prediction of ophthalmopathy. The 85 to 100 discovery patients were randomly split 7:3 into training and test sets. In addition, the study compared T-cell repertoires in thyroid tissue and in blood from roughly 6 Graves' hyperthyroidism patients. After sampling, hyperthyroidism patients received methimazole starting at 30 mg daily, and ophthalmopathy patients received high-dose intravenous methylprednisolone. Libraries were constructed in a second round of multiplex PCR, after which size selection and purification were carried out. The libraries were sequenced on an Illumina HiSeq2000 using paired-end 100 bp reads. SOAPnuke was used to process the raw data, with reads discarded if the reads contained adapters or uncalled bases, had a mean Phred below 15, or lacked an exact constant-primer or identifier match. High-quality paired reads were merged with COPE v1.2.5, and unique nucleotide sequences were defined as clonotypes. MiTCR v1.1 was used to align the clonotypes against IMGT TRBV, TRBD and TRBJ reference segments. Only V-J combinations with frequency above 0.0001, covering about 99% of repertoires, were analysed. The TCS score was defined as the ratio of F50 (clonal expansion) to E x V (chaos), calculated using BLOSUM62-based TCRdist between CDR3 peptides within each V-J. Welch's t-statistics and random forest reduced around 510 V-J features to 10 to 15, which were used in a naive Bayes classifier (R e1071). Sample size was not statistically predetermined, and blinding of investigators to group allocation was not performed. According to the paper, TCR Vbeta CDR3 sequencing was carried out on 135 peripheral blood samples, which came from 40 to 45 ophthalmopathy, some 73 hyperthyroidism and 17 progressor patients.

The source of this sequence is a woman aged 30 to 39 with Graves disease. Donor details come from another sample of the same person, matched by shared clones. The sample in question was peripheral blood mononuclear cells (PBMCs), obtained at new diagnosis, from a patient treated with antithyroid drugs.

For the CDR3, the sequence is CASSERSSGNTIYF. In nucleotide form, the sequence is TGTGCCAGTAGTGAGCGGAGCTCTGGAAACACCATATATTTT. The rearrangement combines TRBV19 with TRBJ1-3; the D gene is not confidently resolved. There are 14 amino acids in the CDR3, from cysteine to phenylalanine inclusive. The kept DNA is CDR3 alone, 42 bases in frame from the first base. V is clipped by 5 bases and J by 0 bases, and the sequence between their germline boundaries is 8 bases long. CDR1 and CDR2 are drawn from the germline V gene (reference sequence): LNHDA, SQIVND. With all but the CDR3 taken from the reference TRBV19 and TRBJ1-3 genes, the full variable domain is: DGGITQSPKYLFRKEGQNVTLSCEQNLNHDAMYWYRQDPGQGLRLIYYSQIVNDFQKGDIAEGYSVSREKKESFPLTVTSAQKNPTAFYLCASSERSSGNTIYFGEGSWLTVV.